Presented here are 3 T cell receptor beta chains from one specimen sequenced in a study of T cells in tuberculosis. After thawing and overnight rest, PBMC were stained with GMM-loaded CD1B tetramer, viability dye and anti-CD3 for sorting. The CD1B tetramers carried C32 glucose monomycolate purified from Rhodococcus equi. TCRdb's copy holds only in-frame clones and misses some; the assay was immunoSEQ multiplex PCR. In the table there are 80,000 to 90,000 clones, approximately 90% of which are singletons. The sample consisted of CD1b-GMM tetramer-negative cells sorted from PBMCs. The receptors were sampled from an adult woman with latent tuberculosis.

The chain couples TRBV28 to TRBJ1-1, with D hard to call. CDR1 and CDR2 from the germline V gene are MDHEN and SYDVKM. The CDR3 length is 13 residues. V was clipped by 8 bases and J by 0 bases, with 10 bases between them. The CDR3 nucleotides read TGTGCCAGCTACAGTACCATGAACACTGAAGCTTTCTTT. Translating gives CASYSTMNTEAFF.

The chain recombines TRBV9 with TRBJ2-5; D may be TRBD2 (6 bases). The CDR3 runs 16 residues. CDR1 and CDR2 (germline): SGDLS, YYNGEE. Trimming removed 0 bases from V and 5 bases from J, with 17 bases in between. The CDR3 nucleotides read TGTGCCAGCAGCGTAGGTGGGTCGGGGGTTGTGGAGACCCAGTACTTC. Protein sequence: CASSVGGSGVVETQYF.

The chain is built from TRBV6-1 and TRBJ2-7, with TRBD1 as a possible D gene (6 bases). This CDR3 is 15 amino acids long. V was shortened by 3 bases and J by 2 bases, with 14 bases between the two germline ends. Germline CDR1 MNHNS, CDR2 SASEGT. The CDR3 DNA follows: TGTGCCAGCAGTGAGACCCCTGGGACAACCTACGAGCAGTACTTC. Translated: CASSETPGTTYEQYF.